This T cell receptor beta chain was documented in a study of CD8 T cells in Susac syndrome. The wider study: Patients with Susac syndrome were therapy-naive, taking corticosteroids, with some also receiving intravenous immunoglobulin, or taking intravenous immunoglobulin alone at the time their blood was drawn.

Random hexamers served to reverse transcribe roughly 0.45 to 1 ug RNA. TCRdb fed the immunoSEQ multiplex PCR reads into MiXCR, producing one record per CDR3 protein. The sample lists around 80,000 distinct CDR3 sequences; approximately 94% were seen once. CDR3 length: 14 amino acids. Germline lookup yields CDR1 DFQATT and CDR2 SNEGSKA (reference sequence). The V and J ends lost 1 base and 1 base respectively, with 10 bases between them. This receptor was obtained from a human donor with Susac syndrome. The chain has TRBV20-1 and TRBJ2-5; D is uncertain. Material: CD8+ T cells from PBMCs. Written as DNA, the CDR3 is TGCAGTGCTAGAGGAAGCCAGATCCAAGAGACCCAGTACTTC. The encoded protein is CSARGSQIQETQYF.